These T cell receptor beta chains were read from a single sample in a study of blood T cell repertoires in COVID-19. Clones were read by immunoSEQ multiplex PCR, and TCRdb kept only the in-frame ones, dropping some. This sample carries fewer than 250,000 clones, around four fifths of them seen once, and the ten largest clones take about 10%. Material: peripheral blood. These receptors were obtained from a woman of 80 years or more with COVID-19, enrolled during active disease. Each CDR3 is given with its conserved first and last residue. The order of the fields is V gene, clone size, J gene, D gene, CDR3 protein, CDR3 DNA. A D gene is named only where the DNA matches it firmly. Clone size appears in some rows only: once, few, many, or a class for an expanded clone.

TRBV19	.	TRBJ1-4	.	CASTPPGANNEKLFF	TGTGCCAGTACCCCACCAGGGGCGAATAATGAAAAACTGTTTTTT
TRBV12-3/TRBV12-4	.	TRBJ1-1	.	CASTQPGGEAFF	TGTGCCAGCACCCAACCGGGGGGGGAAGCTTTCTTT
TRBV19	.	TRBJ2-7	TRBD2	CASSGGGAVYEQYF	TGTGCCAGTAGTGGCGGGGGGGCCGTATACGAGCAGTACTTC
TRBV7-2	.	TRBJ1-3	.	CASSRDSPVSGNTIYF	TGTGCCAGCAGCCGCGACAGCCCGGTCTCAGGAAACACCATATATTTT
TRBV5-6	.	TRBJ1-6	TRBD1	CASSQGQGNSPLHF	TGTGCCAGCAGCCAGGGACAGGGGAATTCACCCCTCCACTTT
TRBV10-3	.	TRBJ2-1	.	CAIKEYLSYNEQFF	TGTGCCATCAAAGAGTACCTCTCCTACAATGAGCAGTTCTTC
TRBV30	.	TRBJ2-5	TRBD2	CAWNWYGGGETQYF	TGTGCCTGGAATTGGTACGGGGGAGGGGAGACCCAGTACTTC
TRBV5-1	.	TRBJ2-6	.	CASSPPGSGANVLTF	TGCGCCAGCAGCCCCCCCGGGTCTGGGGCCAACGTCCTGACTTTC
TRBV5-1	.	TRBJ1-6	.	CARIVTGWDSPLHF	TGCGCCAGGATAGTTACAGGGTGGGATTCACCCCTCCACTTT
TRBV5-6	.	TRBJ2-3	TRBD2	CASSGGIAGKSTDTQYF	TGTGCCAGCAGCGGGGGAATAGCGGGGAAGAGCACAGATACGCAGTATTTT
TRBV28	.	TRBJ2-3	TRBD1	CASRPQGKRGDTQYF	TGTGCCAGCAGACCACAGGGGAAACGTGGAGATACGCAGTATTTT
TRBV6-5	.	TRBJ1-2	.	CASFRYGYTF	TGTGCCAGCTTCCGCTATGGCTACACCTTC
TRBV6-2/TRBV6-3	.	TRBJ1-2	TRBD1	CASSYPDRVEGYTF	TGTGCCAGCAGTTACCCAGACAGGGTGGAGGGCTACACCTTC
TRBV28	.	TRBJ1-5	.	CASTGAQKGNQPQHF	TGTGCCAGCACTGGGGCCCAGAAGGGCAATCAGCCCCAGCATTTT
TRBV5-1	.	TRBJ2-7	TRBD1	CASSSSTTGVYEQYF	TGCGCCAGCAGCTCATCTACGACAGGGGTTTACGAGCAGTACTTC
TRBV13	.	TRBJ2-4	.	CATVRGGVPGNIQYF	TGTGCCACCGTAAGGGGGGGAGTCCCGGGAAACATTCAGTACTTC
TRBV6-5	.	TRBJ2-5	.	CASSLSREEYF	TGTGCCAGCAGTCTGAGCCGCGAAGAGTACTTC
TRBV6-5	.	TRBJ1-2	.	CASRGDINYGYTF	TGTGCCAGCAGGGGGGACATAAACTATGGCTACACCTTC
TRBV4-1	few	TRBJ2-5	TRBD2	CASSQAGTSNQETQYF	TGCGCCAGCAGCCAAGCCGGGACTAGCAACCAAGAGACCCAGTACTTC
TRBV7-9	.	TRBJ1-2	.	CASSPDSPVGYTF	TGTGCCAGCAGCCCGGACTCCCCCGTAGGCTACACCTTC
TRBV10-1	.	TRBJ2-3	.	CASSESGGASSTDTQYF	TGCGCCAGCAGTGAGTCGGGGGGGGCCTCTAGCACAGATACGCAGTATTTT
TRBV18	.	TRBJ2-7	TRBD1	CASSRQGVFYEQYF	TGTGCCAGCTCAAGACAGGGGGTATTCTACGAGCAGTACTTC
TRBV4-1	once	TRBJ1-1	TRBD1	CASSQEPGGFTEAFF	TGCGCCAGCAGCCAAGAGCCAGGGGGCTTCACTGAAGCTTTCTTT
TRBV19	.	TRBJ1-6	TRBD1	CASSPRQGSSYNSPLHF	TGTGCCAGTAGTCCCCGACAGGGGAGCTCCTATAATTCACCCCTCCACTTT
TRBV5-1	.	TRBJ2-1	TRBD1	CASSLEGQGYNEQFF	TGCGCCAGCAGCTTGGAGGGACAGGGATACAATGAGCAGTTCTTC
TRBV12-3/TRBV12-4	.	TRBJ1-1	TRBD1	CASSDRTGLAFF	TGTGCCAGCAGTGACCGGACAGGGCTGGCTTTCTTT
TRBV21-1	.	TRBJ2-3	.	CASSRRTSGGDTQYF	TGTGCCAGCAGCAGGCGGACTAGCGGGGGTGATACGCAGTATTTT
TRBV2	.	TRBJ1-3	TRBD1	CATGRQGAEYGNTIYF	TGTGCCACCGGTAGACAGGGGGCGGAATATGGAAACACCATATATTTT
TRBV2	.	TRBJ1-1	.	CASSFGMMNTEAFF	TGTGCCAGCAGTTTCGGTATGATGAACACTGAAGCTTTCTTT
TRBV2	.	TRBJ1-3	.	CASSEGGRSSGNTIYF	TGTGCCAGCAGTGAAGGTGGTAGGAGCTCTGGAAACACCATATATTTT
TRBV19	few	TRBJ2-7	.	CASSIGGPTSYEQYF	TGTGCCAGTAGTATAGGGGGGCCTACGAGCTACGAGCAGTACTTC
TRBV18	.	TRBJ2-3	TRBD2	CASSRGIAGASTDTQYF	TGTGCCAGCTCACGGGGGATAGCGGGGGCTAGCACAGATACGCAGTATTTT
TRBV19	.	TRBJ1-2	.	CASSINKGNYGYTF	TGTGCCAGTAGTATAAATAAGGGGAACTATGGCTACACCTTC
TRBV27	.	TRBJ1-3	.	CASSLSRDGNTIYF	TGTGCCAGCAGTTTATCTCGGGATGGAAACACCATATATTTT
TRBV5-4	.	TRBJ2-1	TRBD2	CASSLEIAGIDEQFF	TGTGCCAGCAGCTTGGAGATAGCGGGGATTGATGAGCAGTTCTTC
TRBV9	.	TRBJ1-3	.	CASSVGSGSGNTIYF	TGTGCCAGCAGCGTAGGGTCGGGCTCTGGAAACACCATATATTTT
TRBV3-1/TRBV3-2	.	TRBJ2-5	TRBD2	CASSRQRGGPETQYF	TGTGCCAGCAGCCGACAGCGGGGGGGCCCAGAGACCCAGTACTTC
TRBV3-1/TRBV3-2	.	TRBJ1-1	TRBD1	CASSLQGGTEAFF	TGTGCCAGCAGCCTACAGGGGGGGACTGAAGCTTTCTTT
TRBV30	.	TRBJ2-2	.	CAWSKLNTGELFF	TGTGCCTGGAGTAAACTAAACACCGGGGAGCTGTTTTTT
TRBV19	.	TRBJ1-4	.	CASSMDSTTNEKLFF	TGTGCCAGTAGTATGGACAGCACAACTAATGAAAAACTGTTTTTT
TRBV9	.	TRBJ1-2	.	CASSVVMRAYGYTF	TGTGCCAGCAGCGTTGTTATGAGGGCCTATGGCTACACCTTC
TRBV2	.	TRBJ2-2	.	CASSLTVTGELFF	TGTGCCAGCAGTCTCACAGTTACCGGGGAGCTGTTTTTT
TRBV6-6	.	TRBJ1-2	.	CASSYGGRTHYGYTF	TGTGCCAGCAGTTACGGAGGACGGACTCACTATGGCTACACCTTC
TRBV28	.	TRBJ1-1	TRBD1	CASSLTGAGGTEAFF	TGTGCCAGCAGTTTGACAGGGGCCGGGGGCACTGAAGCTTTCTTT
TRBV6-5	.	TRBJ2-2	.	CASRTAGPGELFF	TGTGCCAGCAGGACGGCGGGGCCCGGGGAGCTGTTTTTT
TRBV9	once	TRBJ1-6	.	CASSLGVENSPLHF	TGTGCCAGCAGTCTCGGAGTGGAGAATTCACCCCTCCACTTT
TRBV5-5	few	TRBJ1-6	.	CASSPAGRENSPLHF	TGTGCCAGCAGCCCAGCGGGGCGCGAGAATTCACCCCTCCACTTT
TRBV5-1	.	TRBJ2-1	TRBD2	CASSLSVGGGDIHEQFF	TGCGCCAGCAGCTTGTCCGTGGGCGGGGGGGACATTCATGAGCAGTTCTTC
TRBV24-1	.	TRBJ2-1	.	CATSDLGQTDNEQFF	TGTGCCACCAGTGATTTAGGACAGACAGACAATGAGCAGTTCTTC
TRBV29-1	once	TRBJ1-5	.	CSVAVDIYQPQHF	TGCAGCGTTGCGGTCGACATCTATCAGCCCCAGCATTTT
TRBV30	once	TRBJ1-3	.	CAWHDRTGNTIYF	TGTGCCTGGCATGACAGAACTGGAAACACCATATATTTT